The following is a T cell receptor (beta chain) sequence with its context. PCR was performed a second time for about 6 to 12 cycles using a sample-barcoded 5' primer and a J-beta primer mix. TCRdb reprocessed the 5' RACE reads via MiXCR and lists one record per CDR3 protein. The sample yields 550,000 to 750,000 distinct CDR3 sequences, under 25% seen once. The data were obtained in a study of blood T cells in healthy people across ages. Sequencing was done on a sample of blood. The sequence was obtained from a man aged 70 or older in good health.

The CDR3 nucleotides read TGTGCCAGCAGCCCGGACGGGTTAAGTTACGAGCAGTACTTC. It encodes CASSPDGLSYEQYF. The chain couples TRBV11-1 to TRBJ2-1; no clear D gene. The end of the DNA aligns better with TRBJ2-7, so the J call may be wrong. The CDR3 is 14 amino acids. Germline-derived CDR1 and CDR2 are SGHAT and FQDESV (reference sequence).